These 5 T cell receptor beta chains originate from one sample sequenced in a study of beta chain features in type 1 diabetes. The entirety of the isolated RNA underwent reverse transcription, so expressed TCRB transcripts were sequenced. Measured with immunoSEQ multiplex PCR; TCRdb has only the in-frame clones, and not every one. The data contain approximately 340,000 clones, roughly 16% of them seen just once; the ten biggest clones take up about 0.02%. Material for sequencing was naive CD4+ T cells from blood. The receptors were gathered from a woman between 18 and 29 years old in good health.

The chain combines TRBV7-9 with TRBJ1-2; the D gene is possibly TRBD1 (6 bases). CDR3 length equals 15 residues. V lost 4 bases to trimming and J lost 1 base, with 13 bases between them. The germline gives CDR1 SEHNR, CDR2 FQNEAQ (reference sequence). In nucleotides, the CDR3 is TGTGCCAGCAGCTACCGGGACATACTTAACTATGGCTACACCTTC. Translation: CASSYRDILNYGYTF.

This CDR3 reads CASSRRDRAETQYF. CDR3 nucleotide sequence: TGTGCCAGTAGTCGCCGGGACAGGGCAGAGACCCAGTACTTC. This chain uses TRBV19 with TRBJ2-5; 9 bases are a match to TRBD1. Germline values: CDR1 LNHDA, CDR2 SQIVND (reference sequence). J lost 4 bases, V lost 5 bases, and 5 bases had no gene match. The CDR3 extends over 14 amino acids.

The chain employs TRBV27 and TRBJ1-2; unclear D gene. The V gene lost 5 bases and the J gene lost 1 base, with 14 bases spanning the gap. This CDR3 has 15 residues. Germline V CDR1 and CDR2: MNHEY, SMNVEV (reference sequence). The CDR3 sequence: CASSPYRPGNYGYTF. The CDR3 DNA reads TGTGCCAGCAGTCCCTACCGACCGGGTAACTATGGCTACACCTTC.

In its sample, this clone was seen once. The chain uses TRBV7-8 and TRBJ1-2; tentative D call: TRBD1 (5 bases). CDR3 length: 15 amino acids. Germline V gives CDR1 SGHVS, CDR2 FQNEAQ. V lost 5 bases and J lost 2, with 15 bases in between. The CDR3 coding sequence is TGTGCCAGCAGCGAACGGACACTCGTGAACTATGGCTACACCTTC. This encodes CASSERTLVNYGYTF.

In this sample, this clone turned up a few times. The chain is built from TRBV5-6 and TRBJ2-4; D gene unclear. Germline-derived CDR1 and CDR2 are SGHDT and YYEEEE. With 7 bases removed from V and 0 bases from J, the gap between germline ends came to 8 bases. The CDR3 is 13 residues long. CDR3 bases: TGTGCCAGCGGTGAGGTAGCCAAAAACATTCAGTACTTC. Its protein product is CASGEVAKNIQYF. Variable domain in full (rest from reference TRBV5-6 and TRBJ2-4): DAGVTQSPTHLIKTRGQQVTLRCSPKSGHDTVSWYQQALGQGPQFIFQYYEEEERQRGNFPDRFSGHQFPNYSSELNVNALLLGDSALYLCASGEVAKNIQYFGAGTRLSVL.